The 2 T cell receptor beta chains below were found in one sample sequenced in a study of T cell repertoires in cytomegalovirus infection. TCRdb processed the reads anew with MiXCR; each CDR3 protein has one entry. The sample yields over 150,000 distinct CDR3 sequences, about 18% seen once. The sample consisted of CD8+ T cells from PBMCs. These receptors all come from a human donor in good health (CMV status not recorded). Some clones in this sample may be carry-over from other donors' samples.

CDR3 sequence reads: CASSQGTGVEETQYF. The DNA for the CDR3 is TGTGCCAGCAGCCAGGGGACAGGGGTGGAAGAGACCCAGTACTTC. The V and J genes are TRBV7-6 and TRBJ2-5; 10 positions match TRBD1. Germline V gene lookup returns CDR1 SGHVS and CDR2 FNYEAQ. The CDR3 spans 15 residues. V shed 5 bases and J 3 bases; nucleotides not matched to a gene: 6.

The chain recombines TRBV11-2 with TRBJ2-1, with a possible D match to TRBD2 (5 bases). The CDR3 is 17 residues long. Trimming cost V 0 bases and J 6 bases, with 18 bases left between them. Germline CDR1 reads SGHAT; CDR2 reads FQNNGV. CDR3 in DNA: TGTGCCAGCAGCTTAGATTTATTTGGAGGAGACACCAATGAGCAGTTCTTC. This sequence encodes CASSLDLFGGDTNEQFF.